The 19 T cell receptor beta chains below come from one sample, sequenced in a study of tumor and adjacent non-tumor tissue in lung cancer. No cell sorting was done before RNA was extracted from the tissue. Distant lung tissue was collected more than 3 cm away from the tumor edge. Three rounds of nested PCR, following a modified ARM-PCR protocol, produced the TCRbeta library. MiXCR was run by TCRdb on the multiplex PCR reads, yielding one entry per CDR3 protein. The top ten hold about 30% of the sample, which has roughly 48,000 distinct CDR3 sequences, around 64% seen once. The sequencing input was distant non-tumor lung tissue. The receptors stem from an older woman with non-small cell lung cancer.

Details on this clonotype: The conserved closing phenylalanine or tryptophan is absent in this CDR3, likely reflecting a read error. The chain employs TRBV28 and TRBJ2-3; 8 bases line up with TRBD2. Losses at the gene ends were 1 base for V and 5 bases for J; bases not matched to a gene: 8. This CDR3 is built from 16 residues. Germline CDR1 and CDR2: MDHEN and SYDVKM. The CDR3 region has the DNA TGTGCCAGCAGTTTATCCCCAGCGGGAGCCGAAGATACGCAGTATTTA. This gives the protein CASSLSPAGAEDTQYL.

This clonotype appeared once. Compared with germline, one end of the junction differs, possibly owing to a read error. The gene calls are TRBV6-1 and TRBJ2-7; the match to TRBD2 covers 8 bases. Germline V gene sequence: CDR1 MNHNS, CDR2 SASEGT. This CDR3 spans 14 amino acids. Here the CDR3 reads CASSESGGTYGQYF. The CDR3 coding sequence is TGTGCCAGCAGTGAATCGGGAGGGACCTACGGGCAGTACTTC.

This clonotype showed up just a few times. A read error may explain this, as a much larger clone is one base away. This chain links TRBV5-4 with TRBJ2-1; D gene unclear. Germline CDR1 is SGHNT and CDR2 is YYREEE (reference sequence). V was cut by 2 bases and J by 6 bases, with 9 bases left in between. The CDR3 is made up of 13 amino acids. The DNA for the CDR3 is TGTGCCAGCAGCTTTGTTGGTAGCAATGAGCAGTTCTTC. Translation: CASSFVGSNEQFF. Filled out from reference TRBV5-4 and TRBJ2-1, the complete variable domain reads ETGVTQSPTHLIKTRGQQVTLRCSSQSGHNTVSWYQQALGQGPQFIFQYYREEENGRGNFPPRFSGLQFPNYSSELNVNALELDDSALYLCASSFVGSNEQFFGPGTRLTVL.

Remarks on this clonotype: The junction differs from germline at one of its ends, possibly a read error. The chain recombines TRBV12-3 or TRBV12-4 with TRBJ2-5, with a weak D call TRBD1 (5 bases). This CDR3 comprises 14 residues. CDR3 sequence: CASSLVRGQETQYF. The CDR3 DNA follows: TGTGCCAGTAGTTTAGTTAGGGGCCAAGAGACCCAGTACTTC.

Concerning this clonotype itself: This could be a read error, since a much larger clone is one nucleotide away. The CDR3 carries no conserved terminal phenylalanine or tryptophan, so it likely arises from a read error. The chain uses TRBV20-1 and TRBJ2-7, with 9 positions matching TRBD1. Looked up from germline, CDR1 is DFQATT and CDR2 is SNEGSKA (reference sequence). This CDR3 has 15 amino acids. V shed 0 bases and J 3 bases; nucleotides not matched to a gene: 6. The DNA of the CDR3 is TGCAGTGCTAGAGATTTAACAGGGGGCGTCTACGAGCAGTACCTC. Protein: CSARDLTGGVYEQYL.

Regarding this clonotype: This is likely a read error, given that the CDR3 carries no conserved phenylalanine or tryptophan at its end. This chain uses TRBV12-5 with TRBJ2-5; D uncertain. Per germline, CDR1 LGHNT and CDR2 FRNRAP. The length of the CDR3 is 16 residues. The CDR3 is CASGLYPGTSQETQYS. As DNA, the CDR3 is TGCGCTAGTGGTTTGTATCCAGGTACCTCGCAAGAGACCCAGTACTCC.

The chain joins TRBV6-5 to TRBJ2-2; a possible D gene is TRBD1 (6 bases). Trimming took off 7 bases at V and 5 bases at J, with 20 bases between the two ends. CDR3 length: 16 amino acids. Germline V CDR1 and CDR2: MNHEY, SVGAGI. The CDR3 protein is CASKGVTEGRTGELFF. CDR3 nucleotide sequence: TGTGCCAGCAAGGGGGTGACAGAGGGTCGAACCGGGGAGCTGTTTTTT.

To note about this clonotype: Sequence at one end of the junction differs from germline and may be a read error. The chain joins TRBV6-5 to TRBJ2-1; no reliable D call. Germline CDR1 is MNHEY and CDR2 is SVGAGI. CDR3 length: 14 residues. As DNA, the CDR3 is TGTGCCAGTAGTTACTCGGGCGTATCCAAAGAGCAGTTCTTC. This codes for CASSYSGVSKEQFF.

A word on this clonotype: One end of the junction varies from germline; a read error may be responsible. The chain is built from TRBV10-3 and TRBJ2-2; 8 bases fit TRBD2. CDR3 length equals 13 residues. The germline CDR1 and CDR2 sequences are ENHRY and SYGVKD. CDR3 sequence: CAFSREDTGELLF. The CDR3 DNA reads TGTGCCTTCTCGCGGGAGGACACTGGGGAGCTGCTTTTT.

This clonotype was observed a handful of times. One end of the junction varies from germline; a read error may be responsible. The chain uses TRBV5-1 and TRBJ1-1; 10 bases line up with TRBD1. There are 18 residues in the CDR3. The germline CDR1 and CDR2 sequences are SGHRS and YFSETQ. The CDR3 loop is CASSGGIRRTGGSTEALF. CDR3 in DNA: TGCGCCAGTAGCGGGGGGATCCGTCGGACAGGGGGAAGCACTGAAGCTCTCTTT.

Remarks on this clonotype: At one of its ends the junction is not consistent with the germline gene, which may arise from a read error. V usage is TRBV6-5 and J usage is TRBJ1-2, with D unresolved. The CDR3 is 15 residues long. In germline, CDR1 is MNHEY, CDR2 SVGAGI. This CDR3 reads CASSYSLVENYGCTF. In nucleotides, the CDR3 is TGTGCCAGCAGTTACTCGCTGGTAGAAAACTATGGCTGCACCTTC.

In the case of this clonotype: Sequence at one end of the junction differs from germline and may be a read error. This chain connects TRBV6-4 to TRBJ2-7; TRBD2 aligns across 8 bases. The CDR3 loop spans 21 amino acids. Germline V gives CDR1 MRHNA, CDR2 SNTAGT. The CDR3 loop reads CANSDSKPGGPASGCPYEQYF. CDR3 bases: TGTGCCAACAGTGACTCGAAGCCAGGTGGCCCTGCTAGCGGGTGCCCCTACGAGCAGTACTTC.

Notes on this clonotype: A much bigger clone sits one base away, suggesting this may be a read error. V is TRBV14 and J is TRBJ1-3, with D possibly matching TRBD1 (5 bases). Trimming cost V 3 bases and J 2 bases, with 11 bases left between them. Germline CDR1 reads SGHDN; CDR2 reads FVKESK. CDR3 length: 15 amino acids. The CDR3 bases are TGTGCCAGCAGCCACGGACAAAGCCCTGGAAACACCATATATTTT. It translates to CASSHGQSPGNTIYF.

Turning to this clonotype: A much larger clone lies a single base off, so this may be a read error. The chain links TRBV5-1 to TRBJ2-7; D assignment may be TRBD1 or TRBD2 (6 bases each). CDR1 and CDR2 from the germline V gene are SGHRS and YFSETQ. The CDR3 runs to 13 residues. The CDR3 DNA sequence: TGCGCCAGCGGCTTGGATGTTTGGAGGGACACCGACTTC. This sequence encodes CASGLDVWRDTDF. The variable domain in full, completed from reference TRBV5-1 and TRBJ2-7, reads KAGVTQTPRYLIKTRGQQVTLSCSPISGHRSVSWYQQTPGQGLQFLFEYFSETQRNKGNFPGRFSGRQFSNSRSEMNVSTLELGDSALYLCASGLDVWRDTDFGPGTRLTVT.

With respect to this clonotype: A much bigger clone sits one base away, suggesting this may be a read error. The gene calls are TRBV30 and TRBJ2-1, with TRBD1 identical over 7 bases. Germline loops: CDR1 GTSNPN, CDR2 SVGIG (reference sequence). The CDR3 loop spans 15 amino acids. CDR3 DNA sequence: TGTGCCTGTAATCCCTTGGGACAGCCCTACAATGACCAGTTCTTC. The encoded protein is CACNPLGQPYNDQFF.

This chain joins TRBV4-1 and TRBJ1-2; 7 bases agree with TRBD1. This CDR3 has 16 residues. With V trimmed by 0 bases and J by 13 bases, 17 bases remained unmatched. Germline CDR1 MGHRA, CDR2 YSYEKL. The CDR3 nucleotides read TGCGCCAGCAGCCAAGAATTTGGGGGGACAGATTATGACTCCACCTTC. Its protein is CASSQEFGGTDYDSTF.

This clonotype was detected many times. The V gene is TRBV28, the J gene TRBJ1-2; D possibly corresponds to TRBD1 (5 bases). The CDR3 contains 13 residues. Germline CDR1 MDHEN, CDR2 SYDVKM. Trimming took 5 bases from V and 7 from J, leaving 14 bases between them. This CDR3 is CASSKTDRAGYTF. CDR3 coding DNA: TGTGCCAGCAGTAAGACAGACCGCGCTGGCTACACCTTC.

This clonotype appeared many times. The chain carries TRBV20-1 and TRBJ2-1; TRBD2 might be the D (5 bases). The CDR3 covers 15 residues. V lost 1 base and J lost 8, with 18 bases in between. CDR1 is DFQATT, CDR2 SNEGSKA, per germline (reference sequence). The CDR3 spells CSARASGYRDHEQFF. CDR3 nucleotide sequence: TGCAGTGCTAGAGCGAGCGGATATAGAGACCATGAGCAGTTCTTC.

The gene calls are TRBV28 and TRBJ2-7; D perhaps matches TRBD2 (5 bases). Trimming removed 6 bases at V and 1 base at J, with 16 bases between. CDR1 is MDHEN and CDR2 is SYDVKM in the germline V gene. The CDR3 extends over 15 amino acids. The CDR3 here is CASSQTSGSSYEQYF. CDR3 in DNA: TGTGCCAGCAGCCAGACCAGCGGATCGTCCTACGAGCAGTACTTC.